This T cell receptor (beta chain) was observed in a study of blood T cell repertoires in COVID-19. Across the whole study: COVID-19 samples collected from the United States, Italy and Spain covered acute and convalescent phases. PBMCs, B-cell-depleted T cells, or T cells were the source of the cDNA or gDNA that made up the material.

Original processing notes: Nucleated cell counts were estimated from reference gene primer amplification. The protocol was immunoSEQ multiplex PCR, while the TCRdb copy is restricted to in-frame clones and leaves out a portion. V, J and clone size derive from that table, while D and trimming were established from the DNA sequence. The table lists 95,000 to 100,000 clones, roughly 86% of them singletons. This clone has a single count. V shed 3 bases and J shed 6 bases, with 15 bases lying between them. The CDR3 is 15 residues long. Per the germline V gene, CDR1 is SGHDT and CDR2 is YYEEEE. The chain employs TRBV5-6 and TRBJ1-4; a weak D match, TRBD1 (5 bases). This TCR came from a woman between 25 and 40 years old with acute or convalescent COVID-19. Sequencing used peripheral blood. In DNA, the CDR3 is TGTGCCAGCAGCTCAGGGTTTCCCTCGTATGAAAAACTGTTTTTT. Its translation: CASSSGFPSYEKLFF.